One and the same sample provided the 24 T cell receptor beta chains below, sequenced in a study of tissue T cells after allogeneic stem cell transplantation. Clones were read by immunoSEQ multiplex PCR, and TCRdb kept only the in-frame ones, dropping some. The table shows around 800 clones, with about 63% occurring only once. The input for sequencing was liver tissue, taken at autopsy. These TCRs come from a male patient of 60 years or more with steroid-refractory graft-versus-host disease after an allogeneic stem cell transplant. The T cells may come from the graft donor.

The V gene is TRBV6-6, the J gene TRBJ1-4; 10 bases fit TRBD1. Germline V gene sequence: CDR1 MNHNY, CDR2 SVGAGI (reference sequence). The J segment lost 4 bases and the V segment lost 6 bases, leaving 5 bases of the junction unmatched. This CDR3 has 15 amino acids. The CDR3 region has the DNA TGTGCCAGCAGATCGGGACAGGGGTTTAATGAAAAACTGTTTTTT. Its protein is CASRSGQGFNEKLFF.

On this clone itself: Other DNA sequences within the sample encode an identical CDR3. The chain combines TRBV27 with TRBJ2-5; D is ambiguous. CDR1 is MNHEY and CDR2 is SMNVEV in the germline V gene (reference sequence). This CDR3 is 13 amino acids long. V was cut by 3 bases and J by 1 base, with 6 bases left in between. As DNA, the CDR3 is TGTGCCAGCAGTTTCGGCATCCAAGAGACCCAGTACTTC. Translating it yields CASSFGIQETQYF.

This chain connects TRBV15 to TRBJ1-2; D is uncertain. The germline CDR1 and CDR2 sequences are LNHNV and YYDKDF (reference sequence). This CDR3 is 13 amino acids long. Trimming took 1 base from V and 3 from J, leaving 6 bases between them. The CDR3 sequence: CATSRAGYYGYTF. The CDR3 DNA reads TGTGCCACCAGCAGAGCCGGGTACTATGGCTACACCTTC. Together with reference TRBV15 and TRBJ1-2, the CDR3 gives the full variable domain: DAMVIQNPRYQVTQFGKPVTLSCSQTLNHNVMYWYQQKSSQAPKLLFHYYDKDFNNEADTPDNFQSRRPNTSFCFLDIRSPGLGDTAMYLCATSRAGYYGYTFGSGTRLTVV.

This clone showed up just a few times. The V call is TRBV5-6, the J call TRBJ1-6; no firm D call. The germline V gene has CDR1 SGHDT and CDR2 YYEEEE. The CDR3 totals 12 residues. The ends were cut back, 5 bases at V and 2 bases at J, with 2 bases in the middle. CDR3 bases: TGTGCCAGCAGGACCTATAATTCACCCCTCCACTTT. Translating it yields CASRTYNSPLHF.

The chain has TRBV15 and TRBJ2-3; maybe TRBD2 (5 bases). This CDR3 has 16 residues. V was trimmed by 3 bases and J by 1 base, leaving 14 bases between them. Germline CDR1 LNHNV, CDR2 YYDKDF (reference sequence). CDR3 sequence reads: CATSRAGGPGTDTQYF. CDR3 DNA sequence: TGTGCCACCAGCAGGGCGGGTGGTCCGGGCACAGATACGCAGTATTTT.

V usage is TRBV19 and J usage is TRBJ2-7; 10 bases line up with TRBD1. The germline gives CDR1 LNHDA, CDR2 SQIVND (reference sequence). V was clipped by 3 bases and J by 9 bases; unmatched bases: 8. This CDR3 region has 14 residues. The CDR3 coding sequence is TGTGCCAGTAGTATCCCCGGGACAGGGGTCTCGCAGTACTTC. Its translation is CASSIPGTGVSQYF.

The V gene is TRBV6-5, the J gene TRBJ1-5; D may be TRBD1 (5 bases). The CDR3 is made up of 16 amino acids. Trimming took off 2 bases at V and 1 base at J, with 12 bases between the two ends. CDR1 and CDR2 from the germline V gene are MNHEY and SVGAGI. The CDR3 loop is CASSYRRVSSNQPQHF. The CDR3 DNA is TGTGCCAGCAGTTACCGCAGGGTTAGCAGCAATCAGCCCCAGCATTTT.

The CDR3 is CATEVAGTGTQYF. The CDR3 coding sequence is TGTGCCACCGAAGTGGCGGGGACAGGGACCCAGTACTTC. This rearrangement joins TRBV2 to TRBJ2-5; 8 bases map to TRBD1. CDR1 SNHLY and CDR2 FYNNEI come from the germline V gene. This CDR3 region has 13 residues. Germline trimming cut 10 bases from V and 7 bases from J; bases unmatched to any gene: 11.

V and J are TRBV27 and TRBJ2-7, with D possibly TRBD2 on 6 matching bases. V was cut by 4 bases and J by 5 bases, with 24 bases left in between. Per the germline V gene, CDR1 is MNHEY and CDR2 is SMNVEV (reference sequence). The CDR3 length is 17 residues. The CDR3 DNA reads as TGTGCCAGCAGTTCGCCCCTCGGGACTGGGAGATTTAACGAGCAGTACTTC. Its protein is CASSSPLGTGRFNEQYF.

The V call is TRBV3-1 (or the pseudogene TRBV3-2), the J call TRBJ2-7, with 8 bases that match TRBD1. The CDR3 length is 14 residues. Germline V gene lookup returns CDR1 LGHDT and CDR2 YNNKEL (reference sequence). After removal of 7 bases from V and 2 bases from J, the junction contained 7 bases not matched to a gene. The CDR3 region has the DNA TGTGCCAGCAACCGGGACAGGCCTACCTACGAGCAGTACTTC. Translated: CASNRDRPTYEQYF.

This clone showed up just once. The CDR3 protein is CASSNNWGDNTEAFF. CDR3 coding DNA: TGCGCCAGCAGCAACAACTGGGGGGATAACACTGAAGCTTTCTTT. The chain uses TRBV4-3 and TRBJ1-1, with D possibly TRBD1 on 5 matching bases. Germline V lookup: CDR1 LGHNA, CDR2 YSLEER. The germline V and J ends were trimmed by 5 bases and 2 bases, with 15 bases remaining between them. This CDR3 has 15 residues.

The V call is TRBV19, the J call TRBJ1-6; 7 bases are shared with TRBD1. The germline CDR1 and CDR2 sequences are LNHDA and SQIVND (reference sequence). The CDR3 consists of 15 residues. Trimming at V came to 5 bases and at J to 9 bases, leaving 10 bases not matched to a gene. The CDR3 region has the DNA TGTGCCAGTAGTGCGGCACAGGGGTCAGGTTCACCCCTCCACTTT. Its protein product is CASSAAQGSGSPLHF.

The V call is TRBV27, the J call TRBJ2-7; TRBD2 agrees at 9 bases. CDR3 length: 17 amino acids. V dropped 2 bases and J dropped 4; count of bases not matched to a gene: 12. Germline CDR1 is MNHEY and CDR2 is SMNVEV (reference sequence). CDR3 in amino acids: CASSLTPPRLAGYEQYF. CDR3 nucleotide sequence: TGTGCCAGCAGTTTAACCCCACCTCGCCTAGCGGGGTACGAGCAGTACTTC.

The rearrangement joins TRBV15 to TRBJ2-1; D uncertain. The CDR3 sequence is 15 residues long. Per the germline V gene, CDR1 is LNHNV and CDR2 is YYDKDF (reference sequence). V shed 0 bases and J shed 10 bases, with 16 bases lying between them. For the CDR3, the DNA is TGTGCCACCAGCAGAGATAGGCGACGGCACTGGGAGCAGTTCTTC. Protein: CATSRDRRRHWEQFF.

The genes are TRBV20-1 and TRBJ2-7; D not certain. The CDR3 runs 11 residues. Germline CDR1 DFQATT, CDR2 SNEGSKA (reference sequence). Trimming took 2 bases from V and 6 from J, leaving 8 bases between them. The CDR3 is CSARPIIEQYF. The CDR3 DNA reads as TGCAGTGCTAGACCTATAATCGAGCAGTACTTC.

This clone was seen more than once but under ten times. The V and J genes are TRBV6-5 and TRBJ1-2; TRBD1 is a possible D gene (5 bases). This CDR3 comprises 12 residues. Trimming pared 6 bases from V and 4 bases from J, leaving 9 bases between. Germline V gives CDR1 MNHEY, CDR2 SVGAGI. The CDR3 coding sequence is TGTGCCAGCAGAGGTGGGGCCTATGGCTACACCTTC. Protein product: CASRGGAYGYTF.

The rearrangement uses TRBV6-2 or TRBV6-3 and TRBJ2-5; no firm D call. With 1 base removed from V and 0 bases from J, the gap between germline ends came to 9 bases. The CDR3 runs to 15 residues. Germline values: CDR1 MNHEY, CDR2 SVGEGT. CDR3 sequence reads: CASSYLVLHQETQYF. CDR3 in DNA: TGTGCCAGCAGTTACTTAGTTCTTCACCAAGAGACCCAGTACTTC.

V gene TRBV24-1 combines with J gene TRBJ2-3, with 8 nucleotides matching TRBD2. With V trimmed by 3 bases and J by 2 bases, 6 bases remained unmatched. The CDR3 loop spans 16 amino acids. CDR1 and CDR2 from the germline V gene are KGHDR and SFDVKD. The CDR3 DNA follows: TGTGCCACCAGTGATCCTGGCGGGGGGAACACAGATACGCAGTATTTT. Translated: CATSDPGGGNTDTQYF.

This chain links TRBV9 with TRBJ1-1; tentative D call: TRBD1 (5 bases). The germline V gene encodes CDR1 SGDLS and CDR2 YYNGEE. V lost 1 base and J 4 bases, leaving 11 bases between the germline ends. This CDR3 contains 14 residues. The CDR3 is CASSVLYQGTEAFF. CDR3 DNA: TGTGCCAGCAGCGTACTTTATCAGGGCACTGAAGCTTTCTTT.

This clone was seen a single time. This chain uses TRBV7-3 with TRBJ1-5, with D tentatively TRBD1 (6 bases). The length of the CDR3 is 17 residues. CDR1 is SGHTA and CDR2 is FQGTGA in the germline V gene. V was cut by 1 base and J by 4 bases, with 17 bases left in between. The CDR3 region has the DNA TGTGCCAGCAGCTTAAAAAGTCCTGACAGGATTAATCAGCCCCAGCATTTT. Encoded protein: CASSLKSPDRINQPQHF.

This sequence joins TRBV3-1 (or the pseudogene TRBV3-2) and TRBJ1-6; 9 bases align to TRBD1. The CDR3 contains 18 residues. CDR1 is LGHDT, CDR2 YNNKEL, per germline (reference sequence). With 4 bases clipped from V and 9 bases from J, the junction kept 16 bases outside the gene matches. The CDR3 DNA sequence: TGTGCCAGCAGCCTAAGCCTCTCCTCGGGACAGGGCTTTTCACCCCTCCACTTT. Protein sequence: CASSLSLSSGQGFSPLHF.

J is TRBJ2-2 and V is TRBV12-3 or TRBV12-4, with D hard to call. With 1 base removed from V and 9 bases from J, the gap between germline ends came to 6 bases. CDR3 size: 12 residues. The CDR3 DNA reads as TGTGCCAGCAGTTTAGAGGCTTGGGAGCTGTTTTTT. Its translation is CASSLEAWELFF.

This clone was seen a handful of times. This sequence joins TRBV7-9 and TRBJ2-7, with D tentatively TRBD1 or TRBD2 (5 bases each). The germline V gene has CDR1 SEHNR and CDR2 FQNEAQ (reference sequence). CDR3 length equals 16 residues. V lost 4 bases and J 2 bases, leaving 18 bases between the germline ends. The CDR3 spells CASSSEGSQAPYEQYF. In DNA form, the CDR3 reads TGTGCCAGCAGCTCTGAGGGGAGCCAGGCCCCCTACGAGCAGTACTTC.

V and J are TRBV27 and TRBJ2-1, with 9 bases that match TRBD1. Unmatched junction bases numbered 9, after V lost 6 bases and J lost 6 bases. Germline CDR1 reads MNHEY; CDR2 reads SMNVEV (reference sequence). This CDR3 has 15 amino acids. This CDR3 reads CASRSPGQGINEQFF. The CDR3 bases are TGTGCCAGCAGATCCCCGGGACAGGGTATCAATGAGCAGTTCTTC.